This is a list of T cell receptor beta chains from one sample in a study of PD-L1 blockade in urothelial cancer. The data were produced by immunoSEQ multiplex PCR, yet TCRdb's version contains in-frame clones alone and is incomplete. The table has roughly 40,000 clones, 91% seen once. The source was PBMCs, collected around atezolizumab (anti-PD-L1) treatment. The origin of the receptors is a man in his 70s with urothelial cancer. The CDR3 runs from the conserved cysteine through the conserved F or W. Fields, in order: J gene, V gene, D gene, clone size, CDR3 DNA, CDR3 protein. D genes are given only for firm matches. Not all rows give a size; the values are once, few, many and, for expanded clones, a class.

J gene: TRBJ2-2; V gene: TRBV9; D gene: .; clone size: .; CDR3 DNA: TGTGCCAGCAGCGTAGACGGCACCGGGGAGCTGTTTTTT; CDR3 protein: CASSVDGTGELFF
J gene: TRBJ1-1; V gene: TRBV11-2; D gene: TRBD1; clone size: .; CDR3 DNA: TGTGCCAGCAGCTTAGATATCCGGGACAGGCTCTCGATGGGGGCTTTCTTT; CDR3 protein: CASSLDIRDRLSMGAFF
J gene: TRBJ1-1; V gene: TRBV5-1; D gene: .; clone size: .; CDR3 DNA: TGCGCCAGCAGCTCCCAACCGGGGTCGAACACTGAAGCTTTCTTT; CDR3 protein: CASSSQPGSNTEAFF
J gene: TRBJ2-7; V gene: TRBV7-9; D gene: .; clone size: .; CDR3 DNA: TGTGCCAGCAGCTTGTCGTTAGTGGAGCAGTACTTC; CDR3 protein: CASSLSLVEQYF
J gene: TRBJ1-2; V gene: TRBV19; D gene: TRBD1; clone size: .; CDR3 DNA: TGTGCCAGTAGCCCATTGCGAGGGACAGGGGGCCTTGAGGACTATGGCTACACCTTC; CDR3 protein: CASSPLRGTGGLEDYGYTF
J gene: TRBJ1-1; V gene: TRBV5-1; D gene: TRBD1; clone size: .; CDR3 DNA: TGCGCCAGCAGTTTTGGACAGGGAGGGATGAACACTGAAGCTTTCTTT; CDR3 protein: CASSFGQGGMNTEAFF
J gene: TRBJ1-1; V gene: TRBV5-1; D gene: TRBD1; clone size: once; CDR3 DNA: TGCGCCAGCAGCTTGGATTGGGACAGGAACACTGAAGCTTTCTTT; CDR3 protein: CASSLDWDRNTEAFF
J gene: TRBJ2-7; V gene: TRBV5-4; D gene: .; clone size: .; CDR3 DNA: TGTGCCAGCAGCTTTGGCAGTTACGAGCAGTACTTC; CDR3 protein: CASSFGSYEQYF
J gene: TRBJ1-2; V gene: TRBV14; D gene: .; clone size: .; CDR3 DNA: TGTGCCAGCAGCCAAGTCCCCCTCTATGGCTACACCTTC; CDR3 protein: CASSQVPLYGYTF
J gene: TRBJ2-7; V gene: TRBV4-2; D gene: .; clone size: medium-sized; CDR3 DNA: TGTGCCAGCAGCCAAGCTCAGGAGGGCGGGTACGAGCAGTACTTC; CDR3 protein: CASSQAQEGGYEQYF
J gene: TRBJ2-7; V gene: TRBV20-1; D gene: .; clone size: .; CDR3 DNA: TGCAGTGCTAGAGACAGCTACGAGCAGTACTTC; CDR3 protein: CSARDSYEQYF
J gene: TRBJ2-6; V gene: TRBV5-1; D gene: TRBD1; clone size: .; CDR3 DNA: TGCGCCAGCAGCTTGGGTCGGTCCTGGTACAGGGGGCCCGCCTCTGGGGCCAACGTCCTGACTTTC; CDR3 protein: CASSLGRSWYRGPASGANVLTF
J gene: TRBJ2-7; V gene: TRBV4-2; D gene: .; clone size: .; CDR3 DNA: TGTGCCAGCAGCCAAGAGTCCGAGGGCTCCTACGAGCAGTACTTC; CDR3 protein: CASSQESEGSYEQYF
J gene: TRBJ2-7; V gene: TRBV19; D gene: .; clone size: .; CDR3 DNA: TGTGCCAGTAGTATAGGTAGCAGCTACGAGCAGTACTTC; CDR3 protein: CASSIGSSYEQYF
J gene: TRBJ2-7; V gene: TRBV7-5; D gene: .; clone size: .; CDR3 DNA: TGTGCCAGAAGCTCGGGACAGGGAGGCCTTTACGAGCAGTACTTC; CDR3 protein: CARSSGQGGLYEQYF
J gene: TRBJ2-1; V gene: TRBV7-3; D gene: .; clone size: .; CDR3 DNA: TGTGCCAGCAGCCCCTGGGTAGGGGAACGGAATGAGCAGTTCTTC; CDR3 protein: CASSPWVGERNEQFF
J gene: TRBJ2-4; V gene: TRBV28; D gene: TRBD1; clone size: .; CDR3 DNA: TGTGCCAGCAGTATGTCCGGGACAGTAAAAAACATTCAGTACTTC; CDR3 protein: CASSMSGTVKNIQYF
J gene: TRBJ2-7; V gene: TRBV28; D gene: TRBD1; clone size: once; CDR3 DNA: TGTGCCAGCAGTTTCCCAGGGGGCCACGAGCAGTACTTC; CDR3 protein: CASSFPGGHEQYF
J gene: TRBJ2-5; V gene: TRBV9; D gene: TRBD1; clone size: .; CDR3 DNA: TGTGCCAGCAGCGTAGCGTCAGGGGGCGGGTTGGAGACCCAGTACTTC; CDR3 protein: CASSVASGGGLETQYF
J gene: TRBJ1-3; V gene: TRBV28; D gene: .; clone size: .; CDR3 DNA: TGTGCCAGCAGGCGCTACGGGGGGAATCCTGGAAACACCATATATTTT; CDR3 protein: CASRRYGGNPGNTIYF
J gene: TRBJ2-1; V gene: TRBV7-9; D gene: TRBD2; clone size: .; CDR3 DNA: TGTGCCAGCAGCTTACTTGGGACTAGAACGGGCAATGAGCAGTTCTTC; CDR3 protein: CASSLLGTRTGNEQFF
J gene: TRBJ2-7; V gene: TRBV9; D gene: TRBD1; clone size: .; CDR3 DNA: TGTGCCAGCAGCGTAGCTGGTACAGGGGACTACGAGCAGTACTTC; CDR3 protein: CASSVAGTGDYEQYF
J gene: TRBJ2-5; V gene: TRBV7-2; D gene: TRBD1; clone size: .; CDR3 DNA: TGTGCCAGCAGCCCCCGGACAGGGAGGATTGCGGAGACCCAGTACTTC; CDR3 protein: CASSPRTGRIAETQYF
J gene: TRBJ2-1; V gene: TRBV5-1; D gene: .; clone size: .; CDR3 DNA: TGCGCCAGCAGCTTGGTAGCTAGCCACAATGAGCAGTTCTTC; CDR3 protein: CASSLVASHNEQFF
J gene: TRBJ2-2; V gene: TRBV27; D gene: TRBD2; clone size: .; CDR3 DNA: TGTGCCAGCACCCCCTCGGGTTCTAGCGGCCTTGTGACCGGGGAGCTGTTTTTT; CDR3 protein: CASTPSGSSGLVTGELFF
J gene: TRBJ2-1; V gene: TRBV5-4; D gene: .; clone size: .; CDR3 DNA: TGTGCCAGCAGCCCGGGACTCAATGAGCAGTTCTTC; CDR3 protein: CASSPGLNEQFF
J gene: TRBJ2-3; V gene: TRBV5-1; D gene: TRBD2; clone size: .; CDR3 DNA: TGCGCCAGCAGCTTGGAAGTTGGTAGCGGGAGTATGACAGATACGCAGTATTTT; CDR3 protein: CASSLEVGSGSMTDTQYF
J gene: TRBJ2-1; V gene: TRBV27; D gene: TRBD1; clone size: .; CDR3 DNA: TGTGCCAGCAGGGGGGTTGGGACAGGGGGCACCGAGCAGTTCTTC; CDR3 protein: CASRGVGTGGTEQFF
J gene: TRBJ1-2; V gene: TRBV6-4; D gene: TRBD1; clone size: .; CDR3 DNA: TGTGCCAGCAGTCCGGACAGGTTGAACTATGGCTACACCTTC; CDR3 protein: CASSPDRLNYGYTF
J gene: TRBJ2-2; V gene: TRBV5-1; D gene: TRBD2; clone size: .; CDR3 DNA: TGCGCCAGCAGCTTGGAGGCGGGAGGGCCGTCCGGGGAGCTGTTTTTT; CDR3 protein: CASSLEAGGPSGELFF
J gene: TRBJ2-3; V gene: TRBV11-2; D gene: TRBD2; clone size: few; CDR3 DNA: TGTGCCAGCAGCCGATCTGGACTAGGTTGGACAGATACGCAGTATTTT; CDR3 protein: CASSRSGLGWTDTQYF
J gene: TRBJ2-5; V gene: TRBV15; D gene: .; clone size: once; CDR3 DNA: TGTGCCACCAGCAGACCAACCAGGGGAGCGGAGACCCAGTACTTC; CDR3 protein: CATSRPTRGAETQYF
J gene: TRBJ2-5; V gene: TRBV5-1; D gene: TRBD1; clone size: .; CDR3 DNA: TGCGCCAGCAGCTTGTTGTCTCGACAGGGGGAGACCCAGTACTTC; CDR3 protein: CASSLLSRQGETQYF
J gene: TRBJ2-1; V gene: TRBV27; D gene: .; clone size: .; CDR3 DNA: TGTGCCAGCAGTTTAGTGGGAGTATACAATGAGCAGTTCTTC; CDR3 protein: CASSLVGVYNEQFF
J gene: TRBJ1-5; V gene: TRBV2; D gene: .; clone size: .; CDR3 DNA: TGTGCCAGCAGGAGAAGCACGGACAGCTGGCGGCAGCCCCAGCATTTT; CDR3 protein: CASRRSTDSWRQPQHF
J gene: TRBJ2-7; V gene: TRBV28; D gene: TRBD2; clone size: .; CDR3 DNA: TGTGCCAGCAGGGGCACACTAGCGGGATACTACGAGCAGTACTTC; CDR3 protein: CASRGTLAGYYEQYF
J gene: TRBJ2-7; V gene: TRBV6-5; D gene: .; clone size: .; CDR3 DNA: TGTGCCAGCAGTCCCCCTCGGGGGGCGTCGTCCGAGCAGTACTTC; CDR3 protein: CASSPPRGASSEQYF
J gene: TRBJ1-3; V gene: TRBV5-1; D gene: .; clone size: .; CDR3 DNA: TGCGCCAGCAGCTTGGAACAGGGCTCTGGAAACACCATATATTTT; CDR3 protein: CASSLEQGSGNTIYF
J gene: TRBJ2-7; V gene: TRBV10-3; D gene: TRBD1; clone size: once; CDR3 DNA: TGTGCCATCAGTGACCGTTTCCGGGGGACAGGGGCGAGCTCCTACGAGCAGTACTTC; CDR3 protein: CAISDRFRGTGASSYEQYF
J gene: TRBJ1-2; V gene: TRBV4-2; D gene: TRBD1; clone size: once; CDR3 DNA: TGTGCCAGCAGCCAAGATTACAGGGGTTGGACGAACTATGGCTACACCTTC; CDR3 protein: CASSQDYRGWTNYGYTF